The T cell receptor (beta chain) under discussion was sequenced for a study of beta chain features in type 1 diabetes. Reverse transcription of all isolated RNA meant that expressed TCRB transcripts were sequenced. Some clones are missing from TCRdb's copy, which holds only in-frame ones; the method was immunoSEQ multiplex PCR. The sample includes tens of thousands of clones, approximately 68% of them seen just once. General observations from the study: Significant though moderate, a shortening of TCRB CDR3s appeared in all four CD4+ subsets of Type 1 diabetes patients.

Notes on this clone: What it binds is unknown.

The germline CDR1 and CDR2 sequences are SGHAT and FQNNGV. J gave up 5 bases and V 5 bases, and 8 bases lay outside the gene matches. The CDR3 covers 14 residues. This TCR was recovered from a woman younger than 30 with type 1 diabetes. What was sequenced was Tregs from blood. V is TRBV11-2 and J is TRBJ2-5, with 7 bases that match TRBD1. The CDR3: CASSPRTGSETQYF. DNA for the CDR3: TGTGCCAGCAGCCCCCGGACAGGTTCGGAGACCCAGTACTTC. Full variable domain (rest looked up from reference TRBV11-2 and TRBJ2-5): EAGVAQSPRYKIIEKRQSVAFWCNPISGHATLYWYQQILGQGPKLLIQFQNNGVVDDSQLPKDRFSAERLKGVDSTLKIQPAKLEDSAVYLCASSPRTGSETQYFGPGTRLLVL.